The sequence of this TCR beta chain was determined in a study of STAT3 mutations in large granular lymphocyte leukemia (dated by TCRdb to between 2018 and 2020). With respect to the entire study: About half of the T-LGLL patients who underwent longitudinal sequencing carried canonical activating STAT3 mutations. From an initial cohort of approximately 220 LGL patients, 15 to 20 representative T-LGLL cases were chosen for longitudinal sequencing of TCRbeta and STAT3. To reconstruct clonal hierarchy and dynamics, serial deep sequencing of TCRbeta CDR3 and STAT3 was performed in patients with T-cell large granular lymphocyte leukemia. More than half of T-LGLL patients received one or more immunosuppressive therapy regimens, with hematologic response in 40% of those treated. On average, sequencing was done at more than 3 time points per patient, with the number of samplings ranging from 2 to 8. As controls within the study, a couple of patients with natural killer LGL leukemia were also sequenced longitudinally. Broad study findings and their caveats: Variable intervals between samplings and differing treatment regimens complicated linking therapy response to changes in TCR clonal burden. TCR clonotype switching after therapy was seen in about 35% of the 18 patients, with all newly emerging clones being STAT3 wild type. Several patients had a dominant TCR clone burden greater than the STAT3 mutant burden, which suggests that the STAT3 mutation arose secondarily within a clone that had already expanded. Since codominant clonotypes persisted in some patients, a small but highly pathogenic clone may have gone undetected. Because no samples were available when a clone first appeared, clonal expansion was inferred from samplings taken at other points. At least one immunodominant TCRbeta clonotype was identified in every T-LGLL patient, and multiple immunodominant subclonotypes were identified in about half of the T-LGLL patients.

The CDR3 measures 16 amino acids from cysteine to phenylalanine. The only DNA kept is the CDR3, 48 bases in frame from the first base. Per the germline V gene, KGHSH is the CDR1 and LQKENI is the CDR2. After removal of 2 bases from V and 7 bases from J, the junction retains 8 bases not matched to a gene. With regard to this clone: Its antigen is not yet known. Per-base qualities were not stored, and no clone one base away is much larger.

TCRbeta libraries were sequenced on an Illumina MiSeq, averaging about 41,000 productive templates per sample. TCRbeta CDR3 libraries were generated with the immunoSEQ assay using multiplex PCR amplification. In the source study's methods: Repertoire diversity was calculated as previously defined, with values near 0 taken to indicate extremely monoclonal samples. In TCRdb, the immuneACCESS table is reduced to in-frame sequences with V and J assigned. These tables do not hold every clone; where another copy was compared, an unresolved V gene accounts for under half, and the others remain unexplained. The DNA gave D and trimming, while V, J and clone size come from that table. The table for this sample lists around 13,000 clones; over 85% of them were counted only once. Approximately 33% of the sample belongs to the ten largest clones. DNA was extracted from blood mononuclear cells, with the same DNA used for both TCR and STAT3 sequencing.

This sequence was found in a man between 35 and 55 years old with T-cell large granular lymphocyte leukemia. Some clones in this sample may be carry-over from other donors' samples. The age is the age at diagnosis. In this chain, TRBV18 is recombined with TRBJ1-6; 7 middle bases align to TRBD1. Sequencing input: peripheral blood mononuclear cells. The DNA is TGTGCCAGCTCACCAGCGGGACAGTGGGTGAATTCACCCCTCCACTTT. This gives the protein CASSPAGQWVNSPLHF. When the CDR3 is completed using the reference TRBV18 and TRBJ1-6 genes on either side, the full variable domain is NAGVMQNPRHLVRRRGQEARLRCSPMKGHSHVYWYRQLPEEGLKFMVYLQKENIIDESGMPKERFSAEFPKEGPSILRIQQVVRGDSAAYFCASSPAGQWVNSPLHFGNGTRLTVT.